This T cell receptor (beta chain) was found in a study of neoadjuvant anti-PD-1 for oral cavity cancer. Study details: Before surgery, most patients got three to four biweekly 3 mg/kg nivolumab doses.

Details on this clone: Its target is unknown.

The repertoire was sequenced with immunoSEQ multiplex PCR; TCRdb's copy has only in-frame clones and lacks some. The table includes about 16,000 clones, nearly 70% detected once. Notes on the study in general: Post-nivolumab, blood T cell clonality was significantly elevated in non-responders.

This CDR3 has 12 residues. Germline CDR1 MGHDK, CDR2 SYGVNS. Between the trimmed V and J ends, which lost 5 bases and 7 bases, there was a span of 11 bases. The source was PBMCs, collected before nivolumab (anti-PD-1) treatment. This receptor was taken from a person between 40 and 85 years old with oral cavity squamous cell carcinoma. The chain combines TRBV25-1 with TRBJ1-2; D is ambiguous. CDR3 bases: TGTGCCAGCAGTTCCGGGCCTGGTGGCTACACCTTC. As protein: CASSSGPGGYTF.